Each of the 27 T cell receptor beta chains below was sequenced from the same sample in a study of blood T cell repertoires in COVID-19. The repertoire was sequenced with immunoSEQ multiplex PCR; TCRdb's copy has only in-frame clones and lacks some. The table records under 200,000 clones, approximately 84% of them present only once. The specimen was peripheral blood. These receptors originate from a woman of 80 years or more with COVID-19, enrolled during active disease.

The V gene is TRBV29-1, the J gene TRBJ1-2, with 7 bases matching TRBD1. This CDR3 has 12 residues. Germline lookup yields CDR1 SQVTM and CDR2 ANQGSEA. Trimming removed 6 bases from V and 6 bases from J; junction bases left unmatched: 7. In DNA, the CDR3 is TGCAGCGTCCTACAGGGGTGGGATGGCTACACCTTC. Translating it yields CSVLQGWDGYTF.

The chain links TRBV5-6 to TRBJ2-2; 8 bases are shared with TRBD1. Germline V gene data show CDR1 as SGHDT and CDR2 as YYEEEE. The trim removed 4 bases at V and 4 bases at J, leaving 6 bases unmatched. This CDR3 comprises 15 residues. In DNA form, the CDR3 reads TGTGCCAGCAGCATAACAGGGGGGACCACCGGGGAGCTGTTTTTT. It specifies CASSITGGTTGELFF.

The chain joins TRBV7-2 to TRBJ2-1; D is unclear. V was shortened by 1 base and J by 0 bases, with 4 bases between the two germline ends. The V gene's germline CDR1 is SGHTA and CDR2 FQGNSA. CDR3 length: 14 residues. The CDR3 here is CASSLGSSYNEQFF. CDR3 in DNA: TGTGCCAGCAGCTTAGGGAGCTCCTACAATGAGCAGTTCTTC.

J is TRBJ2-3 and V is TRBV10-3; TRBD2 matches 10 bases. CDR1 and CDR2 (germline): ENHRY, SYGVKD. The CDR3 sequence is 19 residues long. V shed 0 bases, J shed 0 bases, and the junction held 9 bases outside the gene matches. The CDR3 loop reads CAISESLAGAGVSTDTQYF. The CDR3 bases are TGTGCCATCAGTGAGTCTCTAGCGGGAGCTGGTGTAAGCACAGATACGCAGTATTTT.

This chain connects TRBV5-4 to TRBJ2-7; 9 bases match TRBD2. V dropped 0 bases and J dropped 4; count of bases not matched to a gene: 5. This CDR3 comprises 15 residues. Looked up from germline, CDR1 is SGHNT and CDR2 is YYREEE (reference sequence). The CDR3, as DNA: TGTGCCAGCAGCTTGGAAAGGAGCGGGGGGTACGAGCAGTACTTC. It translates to CASSLERSGGYEQYF. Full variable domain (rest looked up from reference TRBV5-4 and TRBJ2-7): ETGVTQSPTHLIKTRGQQVTLRCSSQSGHNTVSWYQQALGQGPQFIFQYYREEENGRGNFPPRFSGLQFPNYSSELNVNALELDDSALYLCASSLERSGGYEQYFGPGTRLTVT.

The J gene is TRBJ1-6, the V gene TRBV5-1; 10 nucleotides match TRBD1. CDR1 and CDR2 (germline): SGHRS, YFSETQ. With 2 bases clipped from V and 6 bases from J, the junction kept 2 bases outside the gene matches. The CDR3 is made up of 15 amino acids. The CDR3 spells CASSLRTGGNSPLHF. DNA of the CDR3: TGCGCCAGCAGCTTACGGACAGGGGGTAATTCACCCCTCCACTTT.

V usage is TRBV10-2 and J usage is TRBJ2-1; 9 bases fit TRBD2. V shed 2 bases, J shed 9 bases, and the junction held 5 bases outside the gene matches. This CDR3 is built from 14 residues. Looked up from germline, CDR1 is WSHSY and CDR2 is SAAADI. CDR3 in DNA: TGCGCCAGCAGTGAGGTAGCGGGAGAGGGTGAGCAGTTCTTC. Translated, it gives CASSEVAGEGEQFF.

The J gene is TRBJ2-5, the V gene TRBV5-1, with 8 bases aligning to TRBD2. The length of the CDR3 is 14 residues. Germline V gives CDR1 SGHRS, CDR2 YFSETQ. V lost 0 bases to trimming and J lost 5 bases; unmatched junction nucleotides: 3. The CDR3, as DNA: TGCGCCAGCAGCTTGGCGGGAGGGCCGGAGACCCAGTACTTC. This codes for CASSLAGGPETQYF.

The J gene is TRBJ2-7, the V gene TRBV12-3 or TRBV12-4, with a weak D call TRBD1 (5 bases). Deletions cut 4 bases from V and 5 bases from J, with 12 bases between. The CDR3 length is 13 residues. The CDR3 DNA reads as TGTGCCAGCAGTTCGACAGTTCGGCACGAGCAGTACTTC. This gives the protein CASSSTVRHEQYF.

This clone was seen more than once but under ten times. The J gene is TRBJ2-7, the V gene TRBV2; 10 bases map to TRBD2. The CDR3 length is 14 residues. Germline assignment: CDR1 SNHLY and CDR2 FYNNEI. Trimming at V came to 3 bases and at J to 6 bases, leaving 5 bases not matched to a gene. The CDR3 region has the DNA TGTGCCAGCAGTGACGCTAGCGGGAGAGGCGAGCAGTACTTC. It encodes CASSDASGRGEQYF.

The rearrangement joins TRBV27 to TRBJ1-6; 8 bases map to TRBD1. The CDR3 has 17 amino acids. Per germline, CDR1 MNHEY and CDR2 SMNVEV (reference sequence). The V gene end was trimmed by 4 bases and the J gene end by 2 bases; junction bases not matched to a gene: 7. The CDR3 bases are TGTGCCAGCAGTTCCGGACAGGGATGGGCCTATAATTCACCCCTCCACTTT. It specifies CASSSGQGWAYNSPLHF.

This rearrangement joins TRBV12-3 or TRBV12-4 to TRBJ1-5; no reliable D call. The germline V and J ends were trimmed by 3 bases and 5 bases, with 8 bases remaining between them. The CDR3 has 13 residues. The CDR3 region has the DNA TGTGCCAGCAGTTTTTCTTCTGATCAGCCCCAGCATTTT. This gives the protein CASSFSSDQPQHF.

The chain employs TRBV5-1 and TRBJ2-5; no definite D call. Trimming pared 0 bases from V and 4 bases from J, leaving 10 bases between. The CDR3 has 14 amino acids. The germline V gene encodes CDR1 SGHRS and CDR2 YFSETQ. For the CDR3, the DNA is TGCGCCAGCAGCTTGGCATCGGGTGTAGAGACCCAGTACTTC. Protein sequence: CASSLASGVETQYF.

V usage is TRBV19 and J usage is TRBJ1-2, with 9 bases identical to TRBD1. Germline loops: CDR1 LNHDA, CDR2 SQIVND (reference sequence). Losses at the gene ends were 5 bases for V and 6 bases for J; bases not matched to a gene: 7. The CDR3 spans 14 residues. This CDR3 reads CASSARQGEDGYTF. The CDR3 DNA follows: TGTGCCAGTAGTGCGAGACAGGGGGAGGATGGCTACACCTTC.

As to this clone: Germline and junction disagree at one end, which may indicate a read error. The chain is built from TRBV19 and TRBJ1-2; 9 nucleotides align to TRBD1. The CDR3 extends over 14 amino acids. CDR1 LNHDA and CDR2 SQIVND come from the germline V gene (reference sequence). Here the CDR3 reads CASRQTGGNYGHTF. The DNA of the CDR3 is TGTGCCAGTAGACAGACAGGGGGGAACTATGGCCACACCTTC.

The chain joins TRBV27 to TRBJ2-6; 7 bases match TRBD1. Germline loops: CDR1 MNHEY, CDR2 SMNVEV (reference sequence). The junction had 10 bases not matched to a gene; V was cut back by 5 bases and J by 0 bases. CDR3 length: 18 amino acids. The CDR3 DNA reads TGTGCCAGCAGTCCTCGGACAGGTTTTTTCTCTGGGGCCAACGTCCTGACTTTC. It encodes CASSPRTGFFSGANVLTF.

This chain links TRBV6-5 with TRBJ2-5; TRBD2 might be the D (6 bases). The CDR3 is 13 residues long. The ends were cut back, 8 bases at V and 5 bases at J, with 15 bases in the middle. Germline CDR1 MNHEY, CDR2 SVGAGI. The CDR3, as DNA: TGTGCCAGCCCCAACGACGCGGGGGAGACCCAGTACTTC. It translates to CASPNDAGETQYF.

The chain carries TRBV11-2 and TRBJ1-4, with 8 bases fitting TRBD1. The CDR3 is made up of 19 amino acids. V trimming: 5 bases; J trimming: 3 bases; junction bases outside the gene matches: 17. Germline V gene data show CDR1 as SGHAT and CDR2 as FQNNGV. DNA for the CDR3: TGTGCCAGCAGCGTACGGTCTATTTCGACAGGGGTGGCTAATGAAAAACTGTTTTTT. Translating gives CASSVRSISTGVANEKLFF.

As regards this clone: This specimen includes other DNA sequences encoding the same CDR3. The CDR3 reads CAWSRGGETQYF. As DNA, the CDR3 is TGTGCCTGGAGTCGGGGTGGGGAGACCCAGTACTTC. The V gene is TRBV30, the J gene TRBJ2-5; a weak D match, TRBD2 (5 bases). The CDR3 is made up of 12 amino acids. The V gene's germline CDR1 is GTSNPN and CDR2 SVGIG (reference sequence). Deletions cut 2 bases from V and 5 bases from J, with 9 bases between.

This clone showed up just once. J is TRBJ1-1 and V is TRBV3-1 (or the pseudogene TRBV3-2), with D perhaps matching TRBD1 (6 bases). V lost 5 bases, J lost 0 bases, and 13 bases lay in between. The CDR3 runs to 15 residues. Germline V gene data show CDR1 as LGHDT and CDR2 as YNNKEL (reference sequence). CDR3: CASSWEGGMNTEAFF. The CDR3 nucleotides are TGTGCCAGCAGCTGGGAGGGGGGCATGAACACTGAAGCTTTCTTT.

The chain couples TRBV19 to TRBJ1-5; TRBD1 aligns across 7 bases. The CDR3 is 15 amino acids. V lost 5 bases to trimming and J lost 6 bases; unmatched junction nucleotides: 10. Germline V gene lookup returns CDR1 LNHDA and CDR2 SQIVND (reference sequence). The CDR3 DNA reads TGTGCCAGTAGTGTAAGGACAGGTTATGGTCAGCCCCAGCATTTT. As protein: CASSVRTGYGQPQHF.

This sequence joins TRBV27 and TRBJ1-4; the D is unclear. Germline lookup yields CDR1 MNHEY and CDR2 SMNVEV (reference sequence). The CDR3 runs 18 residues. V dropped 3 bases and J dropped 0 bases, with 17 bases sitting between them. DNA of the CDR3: TGTGCCAGCAGTTTCACCGCCCTCATCGGAGCAACTAATGAAAAACTGTTTTTT. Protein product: CASSFTALIGATNEKLFF.

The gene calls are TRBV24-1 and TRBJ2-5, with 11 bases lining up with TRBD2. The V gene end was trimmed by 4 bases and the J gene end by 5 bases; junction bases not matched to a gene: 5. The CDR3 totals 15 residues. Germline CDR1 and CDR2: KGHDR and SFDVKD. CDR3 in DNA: TGTGCCACCAGTGAGGCTAGCGGGAGGCTGGAGACCCAGTACTTC. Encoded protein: CATSEASGRLETQYF.

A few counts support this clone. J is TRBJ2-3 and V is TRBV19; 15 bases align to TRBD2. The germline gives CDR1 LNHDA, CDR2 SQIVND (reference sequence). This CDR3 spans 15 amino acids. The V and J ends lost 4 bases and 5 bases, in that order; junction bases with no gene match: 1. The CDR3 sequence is CASSTGLAGGDTQYF. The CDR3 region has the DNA TGTGCCAGTAGTACGGGACTAGCGGGGGGAGATACGCAGTATTTT.

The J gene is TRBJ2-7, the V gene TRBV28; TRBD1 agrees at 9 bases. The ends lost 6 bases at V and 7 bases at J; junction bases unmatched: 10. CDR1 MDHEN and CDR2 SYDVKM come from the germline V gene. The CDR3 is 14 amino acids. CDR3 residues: CASRNRGPAGEQYF. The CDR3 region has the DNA TGTGCCAGCAGAAACAGGGGGCCCGCCGGAGAGCAGTACTTC.

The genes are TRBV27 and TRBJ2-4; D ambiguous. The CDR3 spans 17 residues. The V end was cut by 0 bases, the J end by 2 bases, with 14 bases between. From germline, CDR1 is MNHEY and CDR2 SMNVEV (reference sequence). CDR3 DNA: TGTGCCAGCAGTTTATCGCCAGGAAGAGTGCCCAAAAACATTCAGTACTTC. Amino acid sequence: CASSLSPGRVPKNIQYF.

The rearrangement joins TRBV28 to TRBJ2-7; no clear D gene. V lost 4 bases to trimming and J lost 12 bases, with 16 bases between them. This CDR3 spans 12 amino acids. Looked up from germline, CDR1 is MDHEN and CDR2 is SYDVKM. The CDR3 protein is CASSSVGSTPYF. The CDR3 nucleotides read TGTGCCAGCAGTTCTGTGGGCAGCACACCGTACTTC.